This entry describes one TCR beta chain. What it recognizes is unknown. Germline V gives CDR1 SGHVS, CDR2 FQNEAQ. There are 13 residues in the CDR3. Trimming removed 2 bases from V and 3 bases from J, with 8 bases in between. The data belong to a study of cytomegalovirus exposure and HLA in healthy donors. The study ran its PCR with 60 Vbeta and 13 Jbeta primers. Libraries were prepared by immunoSEQ multiplex PCR; TCRdb keeps only in-frame clonotypes and omits some of them. The data contain around 150,000 clones, approximately 60% of them singletons. The study, taken as a whole, reports: Later analysis found that TCR beta chains associated with HLA were more clonally expanded than other, equally common chains. Among donors in an Asian-associated ancestry cluster, a later analysis reportedly found fewer N-insertions than the roughly 610-donor mean.

The sequenced material came from PBMCs. The sequence derives from a woman aged 60-70 years in good health and CMV-seropositive. The J gene is TRBJ2-7, the V gene TRBV7-8; no firm D call. CDR3 in amino acids: CASSLRLGYEQYF. In DNA, the CDR3 is TGTGCCAGCAGCTTACGACTCGGCTACGAGCAGTACTTC.